This TCR beta chain stems from a study of OX40 agonist ivuxolimab in advanced cancers. Germline V CDR1 and CDR2: MNHNY, SVGAGI (reference sequence). V lost 11 bases, J lost 2 bases, and 9 bases stayed unmatched. This CDR3 comprises 14 residues. The protocol was immunoSEQ multiplex PCR, while the TCRdb copy is restricted to in-frame clones and leaves out a portion. The data show about 70,000 clones, with around 85% seen just once and 5% to 6.5% held by the top ten. This receptor was identified in an adult with an advanced solid tumor such as melanoma, head and neck, liver or kidney cancer. The sample in question was CD4+ or CD8+ T cells sorted from blood, obtained in a trial of the OX40 agonist ivuxolimab. The chain has TRBV6-6 and TRBJ1-3, with 7 bases fitting TRBD1. The CDR3 DNA reads as TGTGCCCTGCGGGTAGGGGGCCCTGGAAACACCATATATTTT. This codes for CALRVGGPGNTIYF.